Following are 28 T cell receptor beta chains from one sample sequenced in a study of cytomegalovirus exposure and HLA in healthy donors. The PCR contained 60 Vbeta and 13 Jbeta primers. The repertoire was sequenced with immunoSEQ multiplex PCR; TCRdb's copy has only in-frame clones and lacks some. Among about 40,000 clones, 60% to 75% were seen once, and the ten largest hold roughly 3.7%. The specimen was PBMCs. Source of these receptors: a man aged 40-55 years in good health and CMV-seronegative.

The chain combines TRBV7-2 with TRBJ2-5; 11 bases are a match to TRBD2. V lost 5 bases, J lost 2 bases, and 4 bases stayed unmatched. Per the germline V gene, CDR1 is SGHTA and CDR2 is FQGNSA. The length of the CDR3 is 15 residues. The DNA for the CDR3 is TGTGCCAGCAGCCCCATAGCGGGGGGGCAAGAGACCCAGTACTTC. Its translation is CASSPIAGGQETQYF.

The chain recombines TRBV6-1 with TRBJ2-7; D might be TRBD1 (6 bases). The CDR3 has 14 amino acids. V shed 7 bases and J shed 2 bases, with 15 bases lying between them. Germline V gene lookup returns CDR1 MNHNS and CDR2 SASEGT. The chain's CDR3 is CASMVWGRPYEQYF. The CDR3 nucleotides are TGTGCCAGCATGGTTTGGGGGCGCCCCTACGAGCAGTACTTC.

CDR3 sequence: CASSVQGEGGNTIYF. The CDR3 DNA is TGTGCCAGCAGCGTTCAAGGGGAAGGTGGAAACACCATATATTTT. The J gene is TRBJ1-3, the V gene TRBV9, with D perhaps matching TRBD1 (5 bases). V dropped 2 bases and J dropped 3 bases, with 12 bases sitting between them. CDR3 length: 15 residues. Germline CDR1 SGDLS, CDR2 YYNGEE.

To note about this clone: One junction end does not reproduce the germline sequence, and a read error may be involved. V is TRBV7-7 and J is TRBJ2-1; D gene uncertain. Germline values: CDR1 SSHAT, CDR2 FNYEAQ (reference sequence). The CDR3 has 15 amino acids. In DNA, the CDR3 is TGTGCTAGCAGCTTAGGTCTAGATCTCAACAATGAGCAGTTCTTC. Translated: CASSLGLDLNNEQFF.

This chain links TRBV2 with TRBJ1-2; possible D gene TRBD1, 6 bases. With 6 bases removed from V and 0 bases from J, the gap between germline ends came to 8 bases. Germline CDR1 reads SNHLY; CDR2 reads FYNNEI. The CDR3 is made up of 13 amino acids. This CDR3 is CASRGDTNYGYTF. CDR3 coding DNA: TGTGCCAGCAGAGGGGACACTAACTATGGCTACACCTTC.

CDR3: CASSEASGDTDTQYF. In DNA form, the CDR3 reads TGTGCCAGCAGTGAGGCTAGCGGGGATACAGATACGCAGTATTTT. The chain is built from TRBV6-4 and TRBJ2-3, with TRBD2 matching 9 bases. Trimming took 3 bases from V and 3 from J; bases not matched to a gene: 4. The germline V gene encodes CDR1 MRHNA and CDR2 SNTAGT. The CDR3 loop spans 15 amino acids.

The V gene is TRBV19, the J gene TRBJ1-2; D possibly corresponds to TRBD1 (5 bases). The CDR3 extends over 15 amino acids. V shed 6 bases and J shed 0 bases, with 14 bases lying between them. The germline V gene has CDR1 LNHDA and CDR2 SQIVND (reference sequence). As DNA, the CDR3 is TGTGCCAGTAGCCAAACAGGAGCAGCTAACTATGGCTACACCTTC. Protein product: CASSQTGAANYGYTF.

V usage is TRBV5-4 and J usage is TRBJ2-2, with 8 nucleotides matching TRBD1. CDR1 is SGHNT and CDR2 is YYREEE in the germline V gene (reference sequence). Germline trimming cut 0 bases from V and 5 bases from J; bases unmatched to any gene: 3. This CDR3 region has 15 residues. The CDR3 DNA reads as TGTGCCAGCAGCTTGGCCGGGACAGGAACCGGGGAGCTGTTTTTT. The encoded protein is CASSLAGTGTGELFF.

The CDR3 is CASSHMAGSGNTIYF. The CDR3 DNA reads TGCGCCAGCAGCCATATGGCAGGTTCAGGAAACACCATATATTTT. V usage is TRBV4-1 and J usage is TRBJ1-3; no firm D call. Between the trimmed V and J ends, which lost 3 bases and 4 bases, there was a span of 13 bases. CDR3 length: 15 amino acids. Germline values: CDR1 MGHRA, CDR2 YSYEKL.

This clone was seen a handful of times. The chain couples TRBV14 to TRBJ1-1; D gene uncertain. Per germline, CDR1 SGHDN and CDR2 FVKESK. V shed 5 bases and J shed 0 bases, with 7 bases lying between them. The CDR3 consists of 13 residues. CDR3 DNA sequence: TGTGCCAGCAGCTGGGCCTTGAACACTGAAGCTTTCTTT. This encodes CASSWALNTEAFF.

The rearrangement uses TRBV6-5 and TRBJ2-1; perhaps TRBD2 as D (5 bases). The CDR3 contains 13 residues. Between the trimmed V and J ends, which lost 6 bases and 4 bases, there was a span of 10 bases. Germline CDR1 is MNHEY and CDR2 is SVGAGI. DNA for the CDR3: TGTGCCAGCAGCGAGGGAAGTTACAATGAGCAGTTCTTC. This codes for CASSEGSYNEQFF.

The V gene is TRBV2, the J gene TRBJ1-5, with D perhaps TRBD1 (6 bases). The V gene lost 4 bases and the J gene lost 2 bases, with 12 bases spanning the gap. CDR1 is SNHLY, CDR2 FYNNEI, per germline. The CDR3 runs to 15 residues. The CDR3 loop reads CASSVTGSGNQPQHF. CDR3 coding DNA: TGTGCCAGCAGTGTTACAGGGTCTGGCAATCAGCCCCAGCATTTT.

The chain couples TRBV6-1 to TRBJ2-3; D is perhaps TRBD1 (6 bases). V lost 7 bases, J lost 2 bases, and 16 bases lay in between. The CDR3 runs 15 residues. CDR1 is MNHNS, CDR2 SASEGT, per germline. The CDR3 sequence is CASKPGQWATDTQYF. The CDR3 DNA reads as TGTGCCAGCAAACCGGGACAATGGGCCACAGATACGCAGTATTTT.

This clone has more than one count but fewer than ten. The chain is built from TRBV14 and TRBJ1-1, with D perhaps TRBD1 (5 bases). Germline V CDR1 and CDR2: SGHDN, FVKESK. The length of the CDR3 is 13 residues. V lost 5 bases, J lost 1 base, and 8 bases lay in between. This CDR3 reads CASSFGQNTEAFF. CDR3 in DNA: TGTGCCAGCAGCTTCGGACAGAACACTGAAGCTTTCTTT.

There are a few counts of this clone. This chain connects TRBV28 to TRBJ1-1; weak D call: TRBD1 (5 bases). Germline V lookup: CDR1 MDHEN, CDR2 SYDVKM. The CDR3 is 12 amino acids. Trimming cost V 6 bases and J 0 bases, with 5 bases left between them. CDR3 region: CASRTVNTEAFF. As DNA, the CDR3 is TGTGCCAGCAGGACAGTGAACACTGAAGCTTTCTTT.

This chain connects TRBV6-5 to TRBJ2-1; weak D call: TRBD1 (5 bases). The CDR3 is made up of 15 amino acids. Trimming removed 0 bases from V and 4 bases from J, with 10 bases in between. Germline V gives CDR1 MNHEY, CDR2 SVGAGI. CDR3 bases: TGTGCCAGCAGTTACTCAGGACAAACTTACAATGAGCAGTTCTTC. Translating gives CASSYSGQTYNEQFF.

The V call is TRBV2, the J call TRBJ1-5; D gene uncertain. Germline CDR1 is SNHLY and CDR2 is FYNNEI. CDR3 length: 14 residues. V was trimmed by 5 bases and J by 0 bases, leaving 8 bases between them. The CDR3 bases are TGTGCCAGCAGTCGAACAAATAGCAATCAGCCCCAGCATTTT. Translating it yields CASSRTNSNQPQHF.

This clone was observed a handful of times. The gene calls are TRBV29-1 and TRBJ2-7; 10 bases map to TRBD2. V dropped 6 bases and J dropped 7; count of bases not matched to a gene: 12. The CDR3 has 14 residues. The germline gives CDR1 SQVTM, CDR2 ANQGSEA. The CDR3 bases are TGCAGCGTGACTACTAGCGGGGCAGTTAGGGAGCAGTACTTC. It specifies CSVTTSGAVREQYF.

This chain connects TRBV7-8 to TRBJ2-7; 10 bases map to TRBD1. The junction had 17 bases not matched to a gene; V was cut back by 5 bases and J by 4 bases. From germline, CDR1 is SGHVS and CDR2 FQNEAQ. The CDR3 is 18 amino acids. The chain's CDR3 is CASSPSGGWTGGLYEQYF. The CDR3 DNA sequence: TGTGCCAGCAGCCCCTCTGGTGGTTGGACAGGGGGATTATACGAGCAGTACTTC.

The chain is built from TRBV7-9 and TRBJ2-7, with D perhaps TRBD1 (6 bases). Looked up from germline, CDR1 is SEHNR and CDR2 is FQNEAQ (reference sequence). The CDR3 covers 19 residues. The germline V and J ends were trimmed by 5 bases and 0 bases, with 26 bases remaining between them. The CDR3 nucleotides read TGTGCCAGCAGCCCCGCTGAGTATTCCGGACAGTCTGTCTCCTACGAGCAGTACTTC. Translation gives CASSPAEYSGQSVSYEQYF.

The chain combines TRBV9 with TRBJ1-1, with D unclear. CDR3 length: 14 residues. V was shortened by 0 bases and J by 1 base, with 7 bases between the two germline ends. Germline values: CDR1 SGDLS, CDR2 YYNGEE. In nucleotides, the CDR3 is TGTGCCAGCAGCGTAGCTCAGGAGAACACTGAAGCTTTCTTT. This gives the protein CASSVAQENTEAFF.

This clone was counted between two and nine times. The junction departs from germline at one end; a sequencing error may be responsible. The same CDR3 can be traced to other DNA sequences in this sample. The chain links TRBV7-9 to TRBJ1-1, with TRBD1 as a possible D gene (6 bases). Germline CDR1 reads SEHNR; CDR2 reads FQNEAQ (reference sequence). The CDR3 contains 13 residues. The CDR3 sequence is CASSHREGTEAFF. The CDR3 region has the DNA TGCGCCAGCAGCCACAGGGAAGGCACTGAAGCTTTCTTT.

The chain employs TRBV28 and TRBJ2-7; TRBD1 matches at 12 bases. This CDR3 is built from 14 residues. V lost 3 bases and J lost 7; bases outside the gene matches: 4. Germline assignment: CDR1 MDHEN and CDR2 SYDVKM. In DNA form, the CDR3 reads TGTGCCAGCAGTTTGGGACAGGGGGCGCGGGAGCAGTACTTC. This gives the protein CASSLGQGAREQYF.

The chain carries TRBV6-1 and TRBJ2-5; 8 positions agree with TRBD1. The J call is uncertain, as TRBJ2-7 better fits the DNA end. The CDR3 is 15 residues long. CDR1 and CDR2 from the germline V gene are MNHNS and SASEGT. CDR3 sequence (DNA): TGTGCCACCAAAACAGGACAGGGAAGCTCCTACGAGCAGTACTTC. Translation: CATKTGQGSSYEQYF.

The chain employs TRBV7-2 and TRBJ2-2; 11 bases are shared with TRBD2. Germline V gene sequence: CDR1 SGHTA, CDR2 FQGNSA. There are 15 residues in the CDR3. V lost 7 bases and J lost 6; bases outside the gene matches: 7. The CDR3 region has the DNA TGTGCCAGCACCATTAGCGGGGGGGCCTCCGGGGAGCTGTTTTTT. It translates to CASTISGGASGELFF.

The chain is built from TRBV29-1 and TRBJ2-1, with TRBD1 matching 9 bases. V trimming: 4 bases; J trimming: 5 bases; junction bases outside the gene matches: 12. This CDR3 is 16 amino acids long. Germline CDR1 and CDR2: SQVTM and ANQGSEA. The CDR3 bases are TGCAGCGTTGTTAGAACGCGGGACAGGGCGAACAATGAGCAGTTCTTC. Protein: CSVVRTRDRANNEQFF.

The chain is built from TRBV28 and TRBJ2-1; unclear D gene. The CDR3 has 11 residues. V was pared by 7 bases and J by 5 bases, with 6 bases between. From germline, CDR1 is MDHEN and CDR2 SYDVKM. The CDR3 coding sequence is TGTGCCAGCATTTCTAACAATGAGCAGTTCTTC. This encodes CASISNNEQFF.

This clone was seen only a few times. The V and J genes are TRBV11-2 and TRBJ2-7, with 9 bases fitting TRBD2. The germline V gene has CDR1 SGHAT and CDR2 FQNNGV. The CDR3 is made up of 15 amino acids. The J segment lost 4 bases and the V segment lost 3 bases, leaving 7 bases of the junction unmatched. CDR3 sequence: CASSFRGGEEYEQYF. The CDR3 DNA is TGTGCCAGCAGCTTCCGCGGGGGGGAAGAGTACGAGCAGTACTTC.